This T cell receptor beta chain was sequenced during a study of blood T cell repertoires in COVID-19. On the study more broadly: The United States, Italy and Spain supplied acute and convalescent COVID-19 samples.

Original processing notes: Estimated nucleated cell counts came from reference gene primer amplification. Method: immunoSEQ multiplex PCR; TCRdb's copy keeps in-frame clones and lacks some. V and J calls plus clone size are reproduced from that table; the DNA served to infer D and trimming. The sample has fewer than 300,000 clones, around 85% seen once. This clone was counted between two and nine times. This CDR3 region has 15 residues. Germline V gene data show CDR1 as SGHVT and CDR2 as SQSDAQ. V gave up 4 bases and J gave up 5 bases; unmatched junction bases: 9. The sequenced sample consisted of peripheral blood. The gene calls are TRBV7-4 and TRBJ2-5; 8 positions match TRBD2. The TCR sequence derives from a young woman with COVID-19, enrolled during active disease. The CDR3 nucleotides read TGTGCCAGCAGCTCGATCGGACTAGCCGGGGAGACCCAGTACTTC. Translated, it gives CASSSIGLAGETQYF.